The entry that follows covers one T cell receptor beta chain sequence. CDR3 size: 13 residues. J lost 7 bases, V lost 6 bases, and 9 bases had no gene match. The germline gives CDR1 PRHDT, CDR2 FYEKMQ (reference sequence). RNA, at about 0.5 to 1 ug, was reverse transcribed with random hexamers. TCRdb analysed the immunoSEQ multiplex PCR reads with MiXCR anew, one entry per CDR3 protein. The sample contains about 130,000 distinct CDR3 sequences, over 90% of which appear only once. The sample comes from a study of CD8 T cells in Susac syndrome. V usage is TRBV13 and J usage is TRBJ2-7; 7 bases line up with TRBD2. The sample taken for sequencing was CD4+ T cells from PBMCs. The TCR originated in a human donor in good health. The CDR3 bases are TGTGCCAGCAGGCTGGGAGGGCTTGTGGAGCAGTACTTC. This translates into CASRLGGLVEQYF.